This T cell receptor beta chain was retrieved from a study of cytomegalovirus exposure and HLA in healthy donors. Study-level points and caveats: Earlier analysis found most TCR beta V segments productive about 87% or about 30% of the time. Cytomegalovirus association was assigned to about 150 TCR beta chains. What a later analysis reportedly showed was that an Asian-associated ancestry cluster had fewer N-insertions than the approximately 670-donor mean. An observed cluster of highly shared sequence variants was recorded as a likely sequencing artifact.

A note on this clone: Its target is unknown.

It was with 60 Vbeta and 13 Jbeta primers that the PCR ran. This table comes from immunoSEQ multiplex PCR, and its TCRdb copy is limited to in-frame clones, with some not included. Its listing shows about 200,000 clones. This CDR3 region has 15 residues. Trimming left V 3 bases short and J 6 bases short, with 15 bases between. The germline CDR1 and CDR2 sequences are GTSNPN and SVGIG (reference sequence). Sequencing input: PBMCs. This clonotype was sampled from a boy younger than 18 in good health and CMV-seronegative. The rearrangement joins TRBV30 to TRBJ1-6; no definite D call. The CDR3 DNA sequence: TGTGCCTGGAGAACGGCGGGTTGGAGTAATTCACCCCTCCACTTT. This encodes CAWRTAGWSNSPLHF. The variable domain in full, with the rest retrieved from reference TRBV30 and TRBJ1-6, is SQTIHQWPATLVQPVGSPLSLECTVEGTSNPNLYWYRQAAGRGLQLLFYSVGIGQISSEVPQNLSASRPQDRQFILSSKKLLLSDSGFYLCAWRTAGWSNSPLHFGNGTRLTVT.